This T cell receptor beta chain was sequenced during a study of cytomegalovirus exposure and HLA in healthy donors. Nominally healthy donors were sampled, though unrecorded immune exposures were likely. PCR was performed using 60 Vbeta and 13 Jbeta primers. TCRdb's copy holds only in-frame clones and misses some; the assay was immunoSEQ multiplex PCR. The sample lists around 130,000 clones; 70% to 75% were seen once. Germline V lookup: CDR1 MNHEY, CDR2 SMNVEV (reference sequence). V was pared by 5 bases and J by 0 bases, with 18 bases between. The CDR3 is 17 amino acids. The chain recombines TRBV27 with TRBJ2-3, with D maybe TRBD1 (6 bases). The sample consisted of PBMCs. The receptor was isolated from a woman under 40 in good health and CMV-seronegative. For the CDR3, the DNA is TGTGCCAGCAGTCGACCACCCCAGGGGATAAGCACAGATACGCAGTATTTT. Amino acid sequence: CASSRPPQGISTDTQYF.